The clone carrying this T cell receptor beta chain was counted a few times. This entry comes from a study of T-cell reconstitution after alpha-beta-depleted transplantation in children. This CDR3 region has 17 residues. Germline CDR1 reads LNHDA; CDR2 reads SQIVND (reference sequence). Trimming stripped 2 bases from V and 7 bases from J, with 21 bases between. Using unique molecular identifiers, the investigators prepared the TCRbeta library. TCRdb used MiXCR to reprocess the PCR reads, holding one entry per CDR3 protein. The sample gives 490,000 or so distinct CDR3 sequences, 10% of which show up once; around 2% is in the top ten.

This receptor was obtained from a child under 10 years old with inherited bone marrow failure, due to receive a stem cell transplant. The specimen comprised PBMCs, sampled before TCRalphabeta/CD19-depleted stem cell transplant. The chain carries TRBV19 and TRBJ2-1, with D tentatively TRBD2 (5 bases). This CDR3 reads CASSISLWIRTGNEQFF. In DNA form, the CDR3 reads TGTGCCAGTAGTATATCTCTCTGGATTAGAACGGGAAATGAGCAGTTCTTC.